Shown below are 24 T cell receptor beta chains from a single sample sequenced in a study of neurological immune-mediated disorders. From the 5' RACE reads, TCRdb called clonotypes with MiXCR, one entry per CDR3 protein. The sample lists tens of thousands of distinct CDR3 sequences, 4.5% occurring once. Sequencing input: PBMCs. These receptors all stem from a man younger than 45 with multiple sclerosis.

There are many counts of this clonotype. The rearrangement joins TRBV20-1 to TRBJ2-1, with 8 bases aligning to TRBD2. The V segment lost 2 bases and the J segment 7 bases; nucleotides outside the gene matches: 10. This CDR3 has 15 residues. The germline CDR1 and CDR2 sequences are DFQATT and SNEGSKA (reference sequence). The chain's CDR3 is CSARPGGALSNEQFF. The CDR3 nucleotides are TGCAGTGCTAGACCCGGGGGGGCCTTGAGTAATGAGCAGTTCTTC.

This clonotype was seen many times. The rearrangement links TRBV29-1 to TRBJ2-2, with a possible D match to TRBD2 (6 bases). The length of the CDR3 is 15 residues. Germline assignment: CDR1 SQVTM and CDR2 ANQGSEA. Trimming took off 2 bases at V and 6 bases at J, with 16 bases between the two ends. CDR3 loop: CSVEIGREVPGELFF. The CDR3 nucleotides are TGCAGCGTTGAAATAGGCAGGGAGGTACCCGGGGAGCTGTTTTTT.

This clonotype was observed at least ten times. The chain joins TRBV12-3 or TRBV12-4 to TRBJ1-2, with D uncertain. V was pared by 5 bases and J by 7 bases, with 11 bases between. The CDR3 has 12 residues. For the CDR3, the DNA is TGTGCCAGCAGTCCCACCGCAGGTGGCTACACCTTC. It encodes CASSPTAGGYTF.

The table lists this clonotype with many counts. The chain is built from TRBV20-1 and TRBJ2-1; either TRBD1 or TRBD2 may supply D (5 bases each). Trimming pared 6 bases from V and 4 bases from J, leaving 16 bases between. The germline gives CDR1 DFQATT, CDR2 SNEGSKA (reference sequence). The CDR3 runs to 14 residues. The CDR3 region is CSARTGTGYNEQFF. In DNA, the CDR3 is TGCAGTGCCCGAACCGGGACGGGTTACAATGAGCAGTTCTTC.

This clonotype was seen repeatedly, ten times or more. The rearrangement uses TRBV20-1 and TRBJ1-2; 9 positions agree with TRBD1. Germline CDR1 and CDR2: DFQATT and SNEGSKA (reference sequence). J gave up 5 bases and V 5 bases, and 9 bases lay outside the gene matches. The CDR3 contains 14 residues. CDR3 nucleotides: TGCAGTGCTGACCGCCGGGACAGGGTGTATGGCTACACCTTC. Its translation: CSADRRDRVYGYTF.

This clonotype appeared many times. This chain uses TRBV7-2 with TRBJ2-2; no reliable D call. The CDR3 totals 13 residues. Trimming shortened V by 0 bases and J by 6 bases, and 5 bases separated the two germline ends. The germline V gene encodes CDR1 SGHTA and CDR2 FQGNSA. In DNA, the CDR3 is TGTGCCAGCAGCTTAGCCTGGGCCGGGGAGCTGTTTTTT. The encoded protein is CASSLAWAGELFF.

This clonotype showed up many times. Mismatch with germline at one junction end may stem from a read error. The J gene is TRBJ1-1, the V gene TRBV5-1; unclear D gene. Germline lookup yields CDR1 SGHRS and CDR2 YFSETQ. The CDR3 runs 15 residues. The CDR3 nucleotides read TGCGCCAGCAGTTTGGAGGGTAGCAGTGGATTTGAAGCTTTCTTT. Translated, it gives CASSLEGSSGFEAFF. The full variable domain, rest sourced from reference TRBV5-1 and TRBJ1-1, is KAGVTQTPRYLIKTRGQQVTLSCSPISGHRSVSWYQQTPGQGLQFLFEYFSETQRNKGNFPGRFSGRQFSNSRSEMNVSTLELGDSALYLCASSLEGSSGFEAFFGQGTRLTVV.

This clonotype was seen repeatedly, ten times or more. The rearrangement joins TRBV15 to TRBJ1-1; no clear D. The V end was cut by 4 bases, the J end by 1 base, with 19 bases between. CDR1 is LNHNV, CDR2 YYDKDF, per germline (reference sequence). This CDR3 spans 17 amino acids. CDR3 nucleotide sequence: TGTGCCACCAGCACCCTCCCCTCGTTGGGTGGGAACACTGAAGCTTTCTTT. Its protein is CATSTLPSLGGNTEAFF.

This clonotype occurred many times. This chain joins TRBV4-1 and TRBJ1-2, with TRBD1 identical over 7 bases. CDR1 and CDR2 (germline): MGHRA, YSYEKL. V was pared by 3 bases and J by 2 bases, with 15 bases of the junction left unmatched. This CDR3 comprises 18 residues. DNA for the CDR3: TGCGCCAGCAGCCAGCGAGAACAACGATCGACAGGGAACTATGGCTACACCTTC. It is translated as CASSQREQRSTGNYGYTF.

Many counts were recorded for this clonotype. J is TRBJ1-1 and V is TRBV7-9; 8 positions match TRBD1. The CDR3 loop spans 16 amino acids. V was pared by 5 bases and J by 3 bases, with 11 bases of the junction left unmatched. CDR1 is SEHNR and CDR2 is FQNEAQ in the germline V gene (reference sequence). The CDR3 sequence: CASSHSGGGQDTEAFF. DNA for the CDR3: TGTGCCAGCAGCCACTCGGGGGGGGGACAGGACACTGAAGCTTTCTTT.

This clonotype was picked up many times. The chain is built from TRBV4-1 and TRBJ1-1; unclear D gene. Trimming took 4 bases from V and 3 from J, leaving 12 bases between them. This CDR3 has 14 residues. CDR1 and CDR2 (germline): MGHRA, YSYEKL. The CDR3 DNA is TGCGCCAGCAGCCCTACGAGTAGGGACACTGAAGCTTTCTTT. It specifies CASSPTSRDTEAFF.

In this sample, this clonotype turned up many times. V and J are TRBV10-2 and TRBJ1-6; D gene unclear. The CDR3 spans 14 residues. Between the trimmed V and J ends, which lost 4 bases and 7 bases, there was a span of 11 bases. Germline V gives CDR1 WSHSY, CDR2 SAAADI. In DNA form, the CDR3 reads TGCGCCAGCAGTGGACGGCCAAGGAATTCACCCCTCCACTTT. Its translation is CASSGRPRNSPLHF.

The chain recombines TRBV6-4 with TRBJ1-1, with D uncertain. The CDR3 length is 14 residues. Trimming left V 2 bases short and J 7 bases short, with 14 bases between. In germline, CDR1 is MRHNA, CDR2 SNTAGT. CDR3 sequence reads: CASSDDGDAGEAFF. The CDR3 nucleotides are TGTGCCAGCAGTGACGACGGGGATGCCGGTGAAGCTTTCTTT.

This clonotype was counted at least ten times. CDR3 protein: CASQTGTENNEAFF. The CDR3 DNA reads TGCGCCAGTCAAACCGGGACGGAAAATAATGAAGCTTTCTTT. This chain connects TRBV5-1 to TRBJ1-1; possible D gene TRBD1, 5 bases. CDR1 is SGHRS, CDR2 YFSETQ, per germline. This CDR3 has 14 amino acids. V lost 8 bases to trimming and J lost 7 bases, with 21 bases between them.

Points on this clonotype: This could be a read error, since a much larger clone is one nucleotide away. The chain couples TRBV15 to TRBJ2-5, with D possibly being TRBD1 or TRBD2 (5 bases each). The length of the CDR3 is 16 residues. The germline gives CDR1 LNHNV, CDR2 YYDKDF (reference sequence). Trimming stripped 6 bases from V and 1 base from J, with 18 bases between. CDR3 in DNA: TGTGCCACCAGGTCCTACTGGTTTGGGACCCAAGAGACCCAGTACTTC. This codes for CATRSYWFGTQETQYF.

This clonotype was seen ten or more times. The chain has TRBV4-1 and TRBJ1-4, with a tentative D call TRBD1 (5 bases). Germline assignment: CDR1 MGHRA and CDR2 YSYEKL. CDR3 length: 14 residues. The V end lost 0 bases, the J end lost 5 bases, and 7 bases lay between the germline ends. The CDR3: CASSQDEGNEKLFF. DNA for the CDR3: TGCGCCAGCAGCCAAGATGAGGGGAATGAAAAACTGTTTTTT.

J is TRBJ2-3 and V is TRBV6-6; 7 bases are a match to TRBD1. The germline CDR1 and CDR2 sequences are MNHNY and SVGAGI (reference sequence). The CDR3 totals 14 residues. V was pared by 6 bases and J by 5 bases, with 8 bases of the junction left unmatched. The CDR3 bases are TGTGCCAGCAGCCCGACAGGGCCGGGAGATACGCAGTATTTT. Translated, it gives CASSPTGPGDTQYF.

This clonotype showed up many times. This chain links TRBV10-3 with TRBJ1-2, with D uncertain. CDR1 and CDR2 (germline): ENHRY, SYGVKD. CDR3 length: 12 amino acids. V shed 2 bases and J shed 1 base, with 2 bases lying between them. The chain's CDR3 is CAISEGNYGYTF. The CDR3 region has the DNA TGTGCCATCAGTGAGGGTAACTATGGCTACACCTTC.

The sample holds many counts of this clonotype. The gene calls are TRBV3-1 and TRBJ1-1; a weak D match, TRBD1 (6 bases). CDR3 size: 14 residues. Germline lookup yields CDR1 LGHDT and CDR2 YNNKEL (reference sequence). Trimming took off 4 bases at V and 1 base at J, with 10 bases between the two ends. The CDR3 nucleotides read TGTGCCAGCAGCCTAAAAGGGGGGAACACTGAAGCTTTCTTT. This sequence encodes CASSLKGGNTEAFF.

There are many counts of this clonotype. The rearrangement uses TRBV7-6 and TRBJ1-1; D call uncertain. There are 14 residues in the CDR3. With 5 bases removed from V and 0 bases from J, the gap between germline ends came to 10 bases. The germline V gene has CDR1 SGHVS and CDR2 FNYEAQ. CDR3 amino acids: CASSVGELNTEAFF. The CDR3 DNA is TGTGCCAGCAGCGTTGGGGAACTGAACACTGAAGCTTTCTTT.

This clonotype occurred a few times. One junction end does not reproduce the germline sequence, and a read error may be involved. The chain recombines TRBV2 with TRBJ1-5; 7 bases fit TRBD1. The CDR3 sequence is 15 residues long. CDR1 and CDR2 from the germline V gene are SNHLY and FYNNEI. The CDR3 sequence is CASRLGQVLNQPQNF. The CDR3, as DNA: TGTGCCAGCAGACTAGGACAGGTGCTCAATCAGCCCCAGAATTTT.

This clonotype was seen repeatedly, ten times or more. The chain carries TRBV14 and TRBJ2-1, with D perhaps matching TRBD2 (5 bases). The CDR3 sequence is 13 residues long. CDR1 is SGHDN, CDR2 FVKESK, per germline. V was clipped by 1 base and J by 9 bases, with 10 bases between them. The CDR3 DNA follows: TGTGCCAGCAGCCAAGGGGGAGCTAGTGAGCAGTTCTTC. Its translation is CASSQGGASEQFF. Drawing the rest from reference TRBV14 and TRBJ2-1, the complete variable domain is EAGVTQFPSHSVIEKGQTVTLRCDPISGHDNLYWYRRVMGKEIKFLLHFVKESKQDESGMPNNRFLAERTGGTYSTLKVQPAELEDSGVYFCASSQGGASEQFFGPGTRLTVL.

This clonotype was counted many times. This chain connects TRBV20-1 to TRBJ2-2; unclear D gene. The V gene lost 2 bases and the J gene lost 5 bases, with 15 bases spanning the gap. Germline loops: CDR1 DFQATT, CDR2 SNEGSKA (reference sequence). CDR3 length: 15 residues. CDR3 DNA: TGCAGTGCTAGACCCGGAGTGTTGGGGACCGGGGAGCTGTTTTTT. Translating gives CSARPGVLGTGELFF.

This clonotype was seen more than once but under ten times. The chain uses TRBV10-3 and TRBJ1-6; D may be TRBD1 (6 bases). The germline V gene has CDR1 ENHRY and CDR2 SYGVKD. The germline V and J ends were trimmed by 3 bases and 6 bases, with 12 bases remaining between them. The CDR3 covers 15 residues. CDR3 in DNA: TGTGCCATCAGTGAAGGGGGATCGGTTAATTCACCCCTCCACTTT. Its translation: CAISEGGSVNSPLHF.